This T cell receptor beta chain was recovered during a study of blood T cell repertoires in COVID-19. The overall study: Samples representing acute and convalescent COVID-19 were sourced from the United States, Italy and Spain.

Germline CDR1 is SGHNT and CDR2 is YENEEA. This CDR3 has 13 amino acids. V was clipped by 3 bases and J by 3 bases, with 9 bases between them. Using immunoSEQ multiplex PCR, the repertoire was profiled, and TCRdb retains in-frame clones only, with some absent. The sample gives 300,000 to 350,000 clones, 88% of which show up once; about 4.7% is in the top ten. Recovery meant two consecutive negative NP/OP PCR tests, professional clearance, or resolved symptoms. The sample comprised PBMCs or T cells enriched from blood (not recorded which). The clonotype comes from a man younger than 45 who had recovered from COVID-19. V gene TRBV11-3 combines with J gene TRBJ2-7; D perhaps matches TRBD1 (6 bases). CDR3 DNA sequence: TGTGCCAGCAGCTTGTCACAGGGCTACGAGCAGTACTTC. This codes for CASSLSQGYEQYF.